The clone carrying this TCR beta chain came up once. Methods used by the authors: The authors estimated nucleated cell counts from reference gene primer amplification. Produced via immunoSEQ multiplex PCR; TCRdb's table is partial and in-frame only. D and trimming come from the DNA, and the V and J calls and clone size come from that table. Of 150,000 or so clones listed, about nine tenths are singletons. This sample was taken from a study of blood T cell repertoires in COVID-19. Study as a whole: Some COVID-19 samples were acute and others convalescent; all came from the United States, Italy and Spain. The analysed material was cDNA or gDNA that came from T cells, B-cell-depleted T cells, or PBMCs.

Germline V CDR1 and CDR2: PRHDT, FYEKMQ (reference sequence). CDR3 length: 17 amino acids. The V segment lost 5 bases and the J segment 2 bases; nucleotides outside the gene matches: 10. This rearrangement joins TRBV13 to TRBJ1-4; 8 bases are a match to TRBD1. The sample was peripheral blood. The clonotype originates from a woman aged 45-59 years with acute or convalescent COVID-19. In DNA form, the CDR3 reads TGTGCCAGCAGCGCTCAGGGGGCGGCTGATACTAATGAAAAACTGTTTTTT. This translates into CASSAQGAADTNEKLFF.